The 10 T cell receptor beta chains below were found in one sample sequenced in a study of cytomegalovirus exposure and HLA in healthy donors. This table comes from immunoSEQ multiplex PCR, and its TCRdb copy is limited to in-frame clones, with some not included. Counted here are hundreds of thousands of clones, 86% occurring once; the ten biggest clones make up roughly 0.8%. Material for sequencing was PBMCs. The receptors derive from a woman in her late teens or twenties in good health and CMV-seronegative.

This clone was seen only a few times. V usage is TRBV7-9 and J usage is TRBJ2-2; TRBD1 matches at 7 bases. J was trimmed by 0 bases and V by 5 bases; bases with no gene match: 6. CDR3 length: 16 amino acids. CDR1 is SEHNR, CDR2 FQNEAQ, per germline (reference sequence). In nucleotides, the CDR3 is TGTGCCAGCAGCCCATACACAGGGGCGAACACCGGGGAGCTGTTTTTT. Residues: CASSPYTGANTGELFF. Based on the CDR3 plus reference TRBV7-9 and TRBJ2-2, the full variable domain is DTGVSQNPRHKITKRGQNVTFRCDPISEHNRLYWYRQTLGQGPEFLTYFQNEAQLEKSRLLSDRFSAERPKGSFSTLEIQRTEQGDSAMYLCASSPYTGANTGELFFGEGSRLTVL.

The V call is TRBV6-1, the J call TRBJ2-3, with a possible D match to TRBD2 (6 bases). CDR3 length: 16 residues. V was clipped by 2 bases and J by 0 bases, with 12 bases between them. Germline V gene sequence: CDR1 MNHNS, CDR2 SASEGT. CDR3 amino acids: CASSEPGESSTDTQYF. CDR3 coding DNA: TGTGCCAGCAGTGAACCGGGGGAATCTAGCACAGATACGCAGTATTTT.

This chain joins TRBV6-5 and TRBJ1-3; 7 positions match TRBD1. V lost 0 bases and J lost 2; bases outside the gene matches: 1. The CDR3 has 15 amino acids. The germline gives CDR1 MNHEY, CDR2 SVGAGI. The CDR3 reads CASSYSTGPGNTIYF. In DNA, the CDR3 is TGTGCCAGCAGTTACTCGACAGGGCCTGGAAACACCATATATTTT.

The chain carries TRBV5-1 and TRBJ1-2; D is uncertain. The V gene's germline CDR1 is SGHRS and CDR2 YFSETQ. The CDR3 contains 16 residues. Deletions cut 4 bases from V and 4 bases from J, with 20 bases between. CDR3 residues: CASSARGGSTGYGYTF. As DNA, the CDR3 is TGCGCCAGCAGCGCACGCGGCGGGTCCACGGGCTATGGCTACACCTTC.

Details on this clone: Since a much larger clone is just one base distant, this may be a read error. This chain links TRBV2 with TRBJ2-2; D is perhaps TRBD1 (6 bases). CDR3 length: 13 residues. Germline V gene sequence: CDR1 SNHLY, CDR2 FYNNEI. Trimming shortened V by 2 bases and J by 5 bases, and 6 bases separated the two germline ends. CDR3 bases: TGTGCCAGCAGTGAACAGGGGACCGGGGAGCTGTTTTTT. Amino acids: CASSEQGTGELFF.

The DNA for the CDR3 is TGTGCCAGCAGTGAGGGACAGGGGGTCTTCCAAGAGACCCAGTACTTC. Translation: CASSEGQGVFQETQYF. The chain recombines TRBV25-1 with TRBJ2-5; 11 bases agree with TRBD1. From germline, CDR1 is MGHDK and CDR2 SYGVNS. This CDR3 region has 16 residues. Losses at the gene ends were 3 bases for V and 1 base for J; bases not matched to a gene: 4.

V is TRBV6-1 and J is TRBJ1-1; 7 bases match TRBD1. Per the germline V gene, CDR1 is MNHNS and CDR2 is SASEGT. The CDR3 length is 13 residues. Unmatched junction bases numbered 12, after V lost 6 bases and J lost 11 bases. As DNA, the CDR3 is TGTGCCAGCAGCCGAAACGAGGGGGCGCGGGCTTTCTTT. Translated, it gives CASSRNEGARAFF.

The genes are TRBV25-1 and TRBJ1-1, with 8 bases aligning to TRBD1. The V gene's germline CDR1 is MGHDK and CDR2 SYGVNS. After removal of 7 bases from V and 7 bases from J, the junction contained 8 bases not matched to a gene. The CDR3 sequence is 13 residues long. DNA of the CDR3: TGTGCCAGCACTCCAGGGGGCGCTTTTGAAGCTTTCTTT. Its translation is CASTPGGAFEAFF.

The chain is built from TRBV5-4 and TRBJ2-3; 14 bases map to TRBD2. Germline V gives CDR1 SGHNT, CDR2 YYREEE (reference sequence). The CDR3 runs 19 residues. The V and J ends lost 0 bases and 6 bases, in that order; junction bases with no gene match: 12. The CDR3 bases are TGTGCCAGCAGCTTGGCTGGACTAGCGGGGGGCCCGCCCTCCGATACGCAGTATTTT. This encodes CASSLAGLAGGPPSDTQYF.

This clone was seen more than once but under ten times. Its ends do not fully match the called genes, so a read error is possible. The gene calls are TRBV2 and TRBJ1-2, with D uncertain. CDR1 is SNHLY, CDR2 FYNNEI, per germline. The CDR3 loop spans 13 amino acids. DNA of the CDR3: TGTGCCAGCAGTGGACAAACAGCCAAAGGTCCACTCTTC. This codes for CASSGQTAKGPLF.